The clone carrying this TCR beta chain has a single count. As yet, its antigen is unknown. At one end the junction does not follow the germline gene, possibly because of a read error. The CDR3 loop spans 12 amino acids. In germline, CDR1 is DFQATT, CDR2 SNEGSKA (reference sequence). Each CDR3 protein is one row after TCRdb ran MiXCR on the RT-PCR reads. Among 150,000 to 200,000 distinct CDR3 sequences listed, roughly 10% were seen once. The data belong to a study of response to subunit inactivated influenza vaccine. Study conclusions and caveats: Few additional T cells are recruited per seasonal influenza vaccination, authors suggested.

V is TRBV20-1 and J is TRBJ2-5; D remains unclear. This TCR was recovered from a man aged 50 to 69 who received an inactivated influenza vaccine. This specimen was CD8+ T cells sorted from PBMCs, taken 23 months after vaccination. CDR3 region: CSASDPQDTQYF. As DNA, the CDR3 is TGCAGTGCTAGCGACCCCCAAGATACCCAGTACTTC.